The clone carrying this T cell receptor beta chain was seen only a few times. Its antigen remains unidentified. Researchers tagged individual cDNA molecules with unique molecular identifiers. Each CDR3 protein is one row after TCRdb ran MiXCR on the 5' RACE reads. The sample records 65,000 to 95,000 distinct CDR3 sequences, around 17% being singletons. The entry originates in a study of early T cells in non-severe SARS-CoV-2 infection. Whole-study context: Bulk RNA taken from unsorted whole blood was sequenced, leaving chains unpaired. General observations from the study: Matching against VDJdb likely underestimated virus-specific expansions, favoring anti-spike CD8.

The CDR3 runs to 14 residues. The germline gives CDR1 MNHEY, CDR2 SVGAGI. With 5 bases removed from V and 2 bases from J, the gap between germline ends came to 12 bases. This chain connects TRBV6-5 to TRBJ1-1; D not resolved. The sample consisted of whole blood. This TCR was recovered from an adult who was a healthcare worker with PCR-confirmed SARS-CoV-2 infection or an uninfected control (not recorded which). CDR3: CASSRRQPNTEAFF. CDR3 bases: TGTGCCAGCAGTCGCCGGCAGCCTAACACTGAAGCTTTCTTT.